Following are 23 T cell receptor beta chains from one sample sequenced in a study of Graves' ophthalmopathy and Graves' hyperthyroidism. The TCR beta CDR3 regions underwent amplification from RNA transcripts. RT-PCR was first run with HTBI primers, then multiplex PCR in a second round. TCRdb re-called the multiplex PCR reads through MiXCR, storing one row per CDR3 protein. The sample comprises more than 1,000,000 distinct CDR3 sequences, less than 45% of which are singletons, and around 10% rests with the top ten. Sequenced material: peripheral blood or thyroid tissue (not recorded which). These receptors were obtained from an adult man with Graves' hyperthyroidism.

J is TRBJ2-7 and V is TRBV20-1; 12 bases fit TRBD1. The CDR3 is 13 residues long. Unmatched junction bases numbered 4, after V lost 3 bases and J lost 7 bases. CDR1 and CDR2 (germline): DFQATT, SNEGSKA (reference sequence). DNA for the CDR3: TGCAGTGCTAGGGGACAGGGGGCGTCGGAGCAGTACTTC. It translates to CSARGQGASEQYF.

This clonotype was recorded once. The chain is built from TRBV19 and TRBJ1-4; no definite D call. V lost 7 bases and J 8 bases, leaving 8 bases between the germline ends. Germline V gives CDR1 LNHDA, CDR2 SQIVND (reference sequence). CDR3 length equals 11 residues. CDR3 in amino acids: CASTSAEKLFF. The CDR3 DNA sequence: TGTGCCAGTACTTCCGCCGAAAAACTGTTTTTT.

A few counts support this clonotype. The chain couples TRBV7-6 to TRBJ2-5; TRBD2 agrees at 9 bases. The length of the CDR3 is 16 residues. Germline values: CDR1 SGHVS, CDR2 FNYEAQ. V was pared by 4 bases and J by 0 bases, with 6 bases of the junction left unmatched. CDR3 in amino acids: CASSSFIAGDQETQYF. The CDR3 DNA reads as TGTGCCAGCAGCTCATTTATAGCGGGAGACCAAGAGACCCAGTACTTC.

The chain recombines TRBV2 with TRBJ2-5, with D tentatively TRBD1 or TRBD2 (5 bases each). Germline V gene sequence: CDR1 SNHLY, CDR2 FYNNEI. The CDR3 is made up of 14 amino acids. Trimming took off 11 bases at V and 11 bases at J, with 27 bases between the two ends. The CDR3 region is CAVLPGLTGDTQYF. The CDR3 bases are TGTGCCGTATTGCCGGGGCTGACCGGAGATACGCAGTACTTC.

In this sample, this clonotype turned up a few times. The chain uses TRBV10-3 and TRBJ1-1; D is unresolved. The germline V gene has CDR1 ENHRY and CDR2 SYGVKD. Trimming took 0 bases from V and 3 from J, leaving 11 bases between them. This CDR3 has 15 residues. The CDR3 protein is CAISESPRVYTEAFF. CDR3 sequence (DNA): TGTGCCATCAGTGAGTCACCCCGCGTGTACACTGAAGCTTTCTTT.

This clonotype was counted a single time. This chain uses TRBV10-3 with TRBJ1-2, with a tentative D call TRBD1 (5 bases). The CDR3 sequence is 14 residues long. CDR1 and CDR2 from the germline V gene are ENHRY and SYGVKD. Written as DNA, the CDR3 is TGTGCTAGGGACCCCACGGTTGGGAGGGCTGGCTACACCTTC. Protein product: CARDPTVGRAGYTF.

The chain combines TRBV7-9 with TRBJ2-5; 7 bases are shared with TRBD2. The germline V gene has CDR1 SEHNR and CDR2 FQNEAQ (reference sequence). The CDR3 covers 15 residues. J was trimmed by 4 bases and V by 5 bases; bases with no gene match: 10. In nucleotides, the CDR3 is TGTGCCAGCAGCCGGACCGGGGGGTTGGGAGAGACCCAGTACTTC. As protein: CASSRTGGLGETQYF.

The rearrangement links TRBV29-1 to TRBJ1-5; D not resolved. V lost 8 bases to trimming and J lost 7 bases, with 12 bases between them. There are 11 residues in the CDR3. Germline assignment: CDR1 SQVTM and CDR2 ANQGSEA. CDR3 amino acids: CSSLLGQPQHF. In DNA, the CDR3 is TGCAGCAGTCTCCTCGGGCAGCCCCAGCATTTT.

There are a few counts of this clonotype. The chain uses TRBV5-8 and TRBJ2-5; 12 nucleotides agree with TRBD1. The CDR3 has 16 amino acids. The V segment lost 4 bases and the J segment 5 bases; nucleotides outside the gene matches: 9. Germline CDR1 SGHTS, CDR2 YDEGEE. The CDR3 reads CASSRLGTGGLETQYF. CDR3 nucleotides: TGTGCCAGCAGCCGTTTAGGGACAGGGGGCTTGGAGACCCAGTACTTC.

This clonotype was observed a few times. The chain has TRBV10-1 and TRBJ2-2; TRBD2 matches at 7 bases. CDR1 is WNHNN, CDR2 SYGVQD, per germline (reference sequence). The CDR3 consists of 16 residues. J was trimmed by 1 base and V by 0 bases; bases with no gene match: 2. The chain's CDR3 is CASSESKRGNTGELFF. The CDR3 DNA reads as TGCGCCAGCAGTGAGTCTAAGCGGGGGAACACCGGGGAGCTGTTTTTT.

This clonotype has a count of ten or more. This rearrangement joins TRBV6-5 to TRBJ2-6; 7 bases align to TRBD1. With 0 bases clipped from V and 2 bases from J, the junction kept 4 bases outside the gene matches. Germline CDR1 reads MNHEY; CDR2 reads SVGAGI. The CDR3 is made up of 17 amino acids. The CDR3 sequence is CASSYSVDRAGANVLTF. The CDR3 DNA reads TGTGCCAGCAGTTACTCGGTTGACAGGGCTGGGGCCAACGTCCTGACTTTC.

This clonotype was seen many times. This sequence joins TRBV12-3 or TRBV12-4 and TRBJ2-5; 10 positions match TRBD1. V lost 6 bases and J lost 4; bases outside the gene matches: 8. This CDR3 is 15 amino acids long. The CDR3 here is CASSGTGATRETQYF. Written as DNA, the CDR3 is TGTGCCAGCAGCGGGACAGGGGCGACCAGAGAGACCCAGTACTTC.

The sample holds many counts of this clonotype. The chain uses TRBV4-3 and TRBJ1-1; D gene unclear. CDR3 size: 15 residues. The V gene's germline CDR1 is LGHNA and CDR2 YSLEER. Trimming took 0 bases from V and 1 from J, leaving 9 bases between them. CDR3 coding DNA: TGCGCCAGCAGCCAAGATAATCGACGGAACACTGAAGCTTTCTTT. Its protein product is CASSQDNRRNTEAFF.

For this clonotype: One junction end does not reproduce the germline sequence, and a read error may be involved. This chain connects TRBV2 to TRBJ2-6; TRBD1 matches 7 bases. CDR3 length: 15 amino acids. CDR1 is SNHLY, CDR2 FYNNEI, per germline. The CDR3 DNA sequence: TGTGCCAGCACCAAACAGGGGTTTGGGGCCAACATCCTGACTTTC. Protein: CASTKQGFGANILTF.

The chain has TRBV19 and TRBJ2-7; maybe TRBD1 (5 bases). The germline gives CDR1 LNHDA, CDR2 SQIVND (reference sequence). The CDR3 consists of 15 residues. V lost 5 bases and J 3 bases, leaving 17 bases between the germline ends. CDR3 loop: CASSPGSGSYYEQYF. The CDR3 DNA reads TGTGCCAGTAGTCCGGGCTCAGGGTCCTACTACGAGCAGTACTTC.

This clonotype was recorded many times. The J gene is TRBJ2-7, the V gene TRBV20-1; D gene uncertain. Between the trimmed V and J ends, which lost 1 base and 3 bases, there was a span of 13 bases. CDR3 size: 14 residues. Germline-derived CDR1 and CDR2 are DFQATT and SNEGSKA (reference sequence). The CDR3 sequence is CSARAYREFYEQYF. In DNA, the CDR3 is TGCAGTGCTAGAGCGTACAGAGAATTCTACGAGCAGTACTTC.

The table lists this clonotype with a few counts. This chain uses TRBV7-8 with TRBJ2-2; maybe TRBD2 (6 bases). CDR3 length equals 18 residues. The V end was cut by 1 base, the J end by 2 bases, with 17 bases between. CDR1 and CDR2 from the germline V gene are SGHVS and FQNEAQ. CDR3 loop: CASSLDPGRGLNTGELFF. The DNA of the CDR3 is TGTGCCAGCAGCTTAGATCCGGGGCGGGGATTAAACACCGGGGAGCTGTTTTTT.

This clonotype was counted a few times. The chain couples TRBV19 to TRBJ1-1, with 8 bases matching TRBD1. The CDR3 totals 16 residues. The trim removed 3 bases at V and 5 bases at J, leaving 11 bases unmatched. Looked up from germline, CDR1 is LNHDA and CDR2 is SQIVND (reference sequence). This CDR3 reads CASSITGGALWTEAFF. The CDR3 coding sequence is TGTGCCAGTAGTATTACAGGGGGTGCATTGTGGACTGAAGCTTTCTTT.

This chain links TRBV6-6 with TRBJ1-2, with D possibly being TRBD1 (5 bases). The CDR3 runs 13 residues. The V gene's germline CDR1 is MNHNY and CDR2 SVGAGI (reference sequence). Trimming left V 0 bases short and J 9 bases short, with 11 bases between. The CDR3 sequence is CASSYSNQGRYTF. In DNA, the CDR3 is TGTGCCAGCAGTTACTCGAACCAGGGCCGCTACACCTTC.

The gene calls are TRBV2 and TRBJ1-2, with TRBD1 as a possible D gene (5 bases). The CDR3 spans 13 residues. CDR1 is SNHLY, CDR2 FYNNEI, per germline. The ends were cut back, 7 bases at V and 5 bases at J, with 14 bases in the middle. The CDR3 DNA reads as TGTGCCAGCAACCGACAGAGACAGTATGGCTACACCTTC. This translates into CASNRQRQYGYTF.

This clonotype showed up many times. V is TRBV20-1 and J is TRBJ2-5; the match to TRBD1 covers 8 bases. Germline loops: CDR1 DFQATT, CDR2 SNEGSKA (reference sequence). Trimming took 1 base from V and 5 from J; bases not matched to a gene: 3. The CDR3 runs 13 residues. Here the CDR3 DNA reads TGCAGTGCTAGAGTCAGGGGGCAGGAGACCCAGTACTTC. Amino acid sequence: CSARVRGQETQYF.

This rearrangement joins TRBV29-1 to TRBJ1-2; D remains unclear. This CDR3 contains 11 residues. Trimming pared 6 bases from V and 6 bases from J, leaving 11 bases between. In germline, CDR1 is SQVTM, CDR2 ANQGSEA. The CDR3 sequence is CSVANLDGYTF. CDR3 DNA: TGCAGCGTCGCCAACCTTGATGGCTACACCTTC.

This clonotype has ten or more counts. The rearrangement links TRBV15 to TRBJ2-2; TRBD2 is a possible D gene (5 bases). This CDR3 has 15 amino acids. Germline V gives CDR1 LNHNV, CDR2 YYDKDF (reference sequence). Trimming removed 4 bases from V and 3 bases from J, with 12 bases in between. The CDR3 DNA reads TGTGCCACCAGCATAGCTAGCACTCACACCGGGGAGCTGTTTTTT. This codes for CATSIASTHTGELFF.